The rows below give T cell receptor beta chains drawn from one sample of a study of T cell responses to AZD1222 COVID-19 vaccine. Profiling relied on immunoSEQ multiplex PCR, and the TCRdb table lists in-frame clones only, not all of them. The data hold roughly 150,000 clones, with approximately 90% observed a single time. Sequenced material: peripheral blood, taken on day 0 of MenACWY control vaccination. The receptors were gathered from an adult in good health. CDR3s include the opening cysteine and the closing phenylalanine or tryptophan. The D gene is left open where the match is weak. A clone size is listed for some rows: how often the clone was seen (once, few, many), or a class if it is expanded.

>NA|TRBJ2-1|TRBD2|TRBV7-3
TGTGCCAGCAGCTTAACCCGGGGGGATGAGCAGTTCTTC
CASSLTRGDEQFF
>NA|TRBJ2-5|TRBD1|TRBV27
TGTGCCAGCAGTAGCGGACAGGCGCACCAAGAGACCCAGTACTTC
CASSSGQAHQETQYF
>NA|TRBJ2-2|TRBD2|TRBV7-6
TGTGCCAGCACCACCTATAGCGGGGGGGCGGGCACCGGGGAGCTGTTTTTT
CASTTYSGGAGTGELFF
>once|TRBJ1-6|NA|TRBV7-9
TGTGCCAGCAGCGAGGACATATCCTATAATTCACCCCTCCACTTT
CASSEDISYNSPLHF
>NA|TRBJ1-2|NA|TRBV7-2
TGTGCCAGCAGCTTGCGGGGACTTTCTCCAGGGGGCTACACCTTC
CASSLRGLSPGGYTF
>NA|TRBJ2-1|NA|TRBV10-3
TGTGCCATCAGCGAGGGAGGTAGCGGAGGGAATGAGCAGTTCTTC
CAISEGGSGGNEQFF
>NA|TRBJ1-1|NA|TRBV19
TGTGCCAGTAGTATCGGCCTTTCGCCCGAAGCTTTCTTT
CASSIGLSPEAFF
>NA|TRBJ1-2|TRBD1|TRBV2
TGTGCCAGCCCAAGGGACAGTACTAACTATGGCTACACCTTC
CASPRDSTNYGYTF
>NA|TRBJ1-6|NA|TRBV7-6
TGTGCCAGCAGCCCCGAAGGACGGCGTAATTCACCCCTCCACTTT
CASSPEGRRNSPLHF
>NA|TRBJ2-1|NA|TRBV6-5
TGTGCCAGCAGTTACACAGGGTCGGGTCTCTACAATGAGCAGTTCTTC
CASSYTGSGLYNEQFF
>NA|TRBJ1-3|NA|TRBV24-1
TGTGCCACCAGTGACCCGGGGACCTCTGGAAACACCATATATTTT
CATSDPGTSGNTIYF
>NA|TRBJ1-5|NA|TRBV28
TGTGCCAGCAGTTTATGGGGAAATAGCAATCAGCCCCAGCATTTT
CASSLWGNSNQPQHF